This T cell receptor (beta chain) stems from a study of pediatric ulcerative colitis. The study's findings and limits: Clonal expansions reduced rectal repertoire diversity in acute severe colitis.

There are 14 residues in the CDR3. Trimming stripped 0 bases from V and 3 bases from J, with 8 bases between. Per germline, CDR1 MNHEY and CDR2 SVGAGI. With regard to this clone: The target antigen is unknown.

TCRdb's copy holds only in-frame clones and misses some; the assay was immunoSEQ multiplex PCR. This sample carries some 57,000 clones, about 89% of them seen once, and the ten largest clones take over 1.3%. The source material was blood. The receptor was derived from a boy under 18 who was a control in a study of pediatric ulcerative colitis. The rearrangement links TRBV6-5 to TRBJ1-1; no clear D. This chain's CDR3 is CASSYSRRDTEAFF. In DNA form, the CDR3 reads TGTGCCAGCAGTTACTCCCGACGGGACACTGAAGCTTTCTTT.